This is a list of T cell receptor beta chains from one sample in a study of identical twins. TCRdb independently ran MiXCR on the 5' RACE reads; one entry per CDR3 protein. The sample lists a few hundred thousand distinct CDR3 sequences, more than 9% seen once, with around 3.1% in the top ten. This sample was shared with a second study, whose subject was yellow fever vaccine responses in identical twins.

Sequenced input: PBMCs. Source of these receptors: a woman between 18 and 29 years old in good health. CDR3s leave out the opening cysteine and the closing phenylalanine or tryptophan. Each record gives: CDR3 protein, CDR3 length, V gene, J gene.

ASSQEEIKRTGGNEQF,16,TRBV3-1,TRBJ2-1
ASAKHLGTVIGEQY,14,TRBV28,TRBJ2-7
ASSHAGTEQF,10,TRBV7-2,TRBJ2-1
ASSPPGLAGRETQY,14,TRBV7-9,TRBJ2-3
RVAGLNTGELF,11,TRBV20-1,TRBJ2-2
ATSDLKGTYNEQF,13,TRBV24-1,TRBJ2-1
ASSYSWQAYEQY,12,TRBV6-5,TRBJ2-7
ASSGIIPGGNTIY,13,TRBV7-8,TRBJ1-3
ASSRLAGGFYEQY,13,TRBV7-9,TRBJ2-7
ASSLDSGQGTEAF,13,TRBV7-9,TRBJ1-1
SAPSSNEKLF,10,TRBV20-1,TRBJ1-4
ASGTALQYSNQPQH,14,TRBV27,TRBJ1-5
ASSYSTGLETQY,12,TRBV5-1,TRBJ2-5
ASSLALGGGMNTEAF,15,TRBV7-2,TRBJ1-1
ASSHFRTGAYEQY,13,TRBV6-2/TRBV6-3,TRBJ2-7
ASSAAAGAYEQY,12,TRBV28,TRBJ2-7
ASSFDFGTEAF,11,TRBV6-6,TRBJ1-1
SASIRFEDNEQF,12,TRBV20-1,TRBJ2-1
ASSPDLPNLETQY,13,TRBV7-2,TRBJ2-5
ASSPPNSGYNEQF,13,TRBV18,TRBJ2-1
ASSFRGTYNEQF,12,TRBV27,TRBJ2-1
ASSLRSNEKLF,11,TRBV18,TRBJ1-4